A selection of T cell receptor beta chains follows, all from one sample in a study of OX40 agonist ivuxolimab in advanced cancers. The table came from immunoSEQ multiplex PCR; TCRdb's copy has only in-frame clones and leaves some out. The data show around 60,000 clones, roughly 87% seen once. This specimen consisted of CD4+ or CD8+ T cells sorted from blood, obtained in a trial of the OX40 agonist ivuxolimab. Receptor source: an adult with an advanced solid tumor such as melanoma, head and neck, liver or kidney cancer. Both conserved end residues are part of each CDR3. Clone size is given for some rows only: seen once, a few or many times, or a class if the clone is expanded.

cdr3_length	clone_size	v_call	j_call	cdr3_aa
15	NA	TRBV30	TRBJ2-5	CAWSGGLGGQETQYF
14	NA	TRBV11-3	TRBJ2-3	CASSPSGSTDTQYF
14	few	TRBV13	TRBJ1-2	CASTKWQGTGGYTF
13	NA	TRBV5-1	TRBJ2-1	CASSRDSGTEQFF
17	NA	TRBV9	TRBJ2-5	CASSVGTASGYQETQYF
12	NA	TRBV10-3	TRBJ1-5	CAIGRVEQPQHF
15	NA	TRBV19	TRBJ2-5	CASSGTGLAEETQYF
13	NA	TRBV7-9	TRBJ2-3	CASNLGLEDTQYF
17	NA	TRBV5-1	TRBJ2-3	CASSPGSKAGGGDTQYF
15	NA	TRBV28	TRBJ2-2	CASSDQGAWTGELFF
14	NA	TRBV5-1	TRBJ1-3	CASMQIFSGNTIYF
14	once	TRBV6-6	TRBJ2-1	CASRGGDSYNEQFF
14	NA	TRBV10-3	TRBJ1-1	CAISDRGGNTEAFF
15	NA	TRBV5-1	TRBJ2-7	CASSLGLAAPYEQYF
15	NA	TRBV27	TRBJ2-3	CASNKQLAGIHTQYF